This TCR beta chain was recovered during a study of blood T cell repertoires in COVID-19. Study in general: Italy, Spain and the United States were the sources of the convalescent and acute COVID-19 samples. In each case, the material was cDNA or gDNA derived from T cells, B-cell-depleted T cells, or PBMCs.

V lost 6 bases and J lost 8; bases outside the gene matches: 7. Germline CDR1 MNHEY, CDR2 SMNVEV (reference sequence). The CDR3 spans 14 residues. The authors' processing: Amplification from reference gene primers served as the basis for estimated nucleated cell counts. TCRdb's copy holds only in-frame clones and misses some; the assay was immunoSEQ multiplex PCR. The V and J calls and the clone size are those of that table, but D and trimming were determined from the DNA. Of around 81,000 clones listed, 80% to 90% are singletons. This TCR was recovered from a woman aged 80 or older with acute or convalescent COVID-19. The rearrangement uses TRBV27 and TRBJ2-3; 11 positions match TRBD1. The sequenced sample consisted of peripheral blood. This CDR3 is CASSWDRGSGTQYF. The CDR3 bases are TGTGCCAGCAGCTGGGACAGGGGGTCGGGTACGCAGTATTTT.